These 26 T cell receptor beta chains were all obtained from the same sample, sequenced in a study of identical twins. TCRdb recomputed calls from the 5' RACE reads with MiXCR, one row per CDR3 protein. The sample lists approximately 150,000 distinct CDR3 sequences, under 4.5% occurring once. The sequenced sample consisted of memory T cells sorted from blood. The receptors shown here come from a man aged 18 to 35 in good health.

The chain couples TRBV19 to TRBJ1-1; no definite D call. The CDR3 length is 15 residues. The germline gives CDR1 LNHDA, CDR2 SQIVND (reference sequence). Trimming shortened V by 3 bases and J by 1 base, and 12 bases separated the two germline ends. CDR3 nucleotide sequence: TGTGCCAGTAGTATGGTGCCGACGGGGAACACTGAAGCTTTCTTT. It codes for CASSMVPTGNTEAFF.

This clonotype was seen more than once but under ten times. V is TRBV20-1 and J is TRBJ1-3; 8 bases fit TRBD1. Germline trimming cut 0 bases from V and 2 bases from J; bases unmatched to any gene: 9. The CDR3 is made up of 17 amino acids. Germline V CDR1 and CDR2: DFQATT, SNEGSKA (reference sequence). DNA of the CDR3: TGCAGTGCTAGAGATCGGAAAACAGGGGGACCTGGAAACACCATATATTTT. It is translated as CSARDRKTGGPGNTIYF.

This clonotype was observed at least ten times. The CDR3 is CASSPRHATNEKLFF. DNA for the CDR3: TGTGCCAGCAGTCCCAGACACGCAACTAATGAAAAACTGTTTTTT. The J gene is TRBJ1-4, the V gene TRBV27; D uncertain. Germline-derived CDR1 and CDR2 are MNHEY and SMNVEV (reference sequence). The ends were cut back, 5 bases at V and 0 bases at J, with 10 bases in the middle. CDR3 size: 15 residues.

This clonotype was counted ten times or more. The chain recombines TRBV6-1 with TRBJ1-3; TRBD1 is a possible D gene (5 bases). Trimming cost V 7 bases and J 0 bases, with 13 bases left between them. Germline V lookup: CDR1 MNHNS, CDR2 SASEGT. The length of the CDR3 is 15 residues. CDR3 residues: CASIRGTTSGNTIYF. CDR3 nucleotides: TGTGCCAGCATAAGGGGCACAACCTCTGGAAACACCATATATTTT.

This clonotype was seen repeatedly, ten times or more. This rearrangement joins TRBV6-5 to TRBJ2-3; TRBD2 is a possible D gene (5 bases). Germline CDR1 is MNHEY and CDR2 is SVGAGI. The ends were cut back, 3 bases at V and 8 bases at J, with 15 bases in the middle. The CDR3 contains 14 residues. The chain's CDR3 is CASSYARTLRTQYF. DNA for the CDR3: TGTGCCAGCAGTTATGCACGGACTCTCCGTACGCAGTATTTT.

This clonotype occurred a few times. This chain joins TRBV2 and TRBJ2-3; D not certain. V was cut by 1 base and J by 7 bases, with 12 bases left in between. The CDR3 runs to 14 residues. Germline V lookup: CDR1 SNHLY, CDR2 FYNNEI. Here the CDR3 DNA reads TGTGCCAGCAGTGAAGGAGGTAGTGTTAATACGCAGTATTTT. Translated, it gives CASSEGGSVNTQYF.

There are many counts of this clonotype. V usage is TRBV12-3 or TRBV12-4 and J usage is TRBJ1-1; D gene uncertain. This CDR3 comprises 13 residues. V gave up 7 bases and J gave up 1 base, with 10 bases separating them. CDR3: CASKDLGNTEAFF. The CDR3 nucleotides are TGTGCCAGCAAGGATTTGGGGAACACTGAAGCTTTCTTT.

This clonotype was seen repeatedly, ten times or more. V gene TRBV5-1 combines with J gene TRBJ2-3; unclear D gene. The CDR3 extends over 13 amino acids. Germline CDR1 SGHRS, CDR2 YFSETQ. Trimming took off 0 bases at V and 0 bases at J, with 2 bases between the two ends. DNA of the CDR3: TGCGCCAGCAGCTTGGGCAGCACAGATACGCAGTATTTT. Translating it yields CASSLGSTDTQYF.

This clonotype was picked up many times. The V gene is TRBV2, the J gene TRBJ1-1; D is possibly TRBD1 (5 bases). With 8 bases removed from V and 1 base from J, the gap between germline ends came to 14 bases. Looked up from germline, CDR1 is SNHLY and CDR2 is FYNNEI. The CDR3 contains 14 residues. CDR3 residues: CASAKQAPNTEAFF. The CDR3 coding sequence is TGTGCCAGCGCGAAACAGGCTCCGAACACTGAAGCTTTCTTT.

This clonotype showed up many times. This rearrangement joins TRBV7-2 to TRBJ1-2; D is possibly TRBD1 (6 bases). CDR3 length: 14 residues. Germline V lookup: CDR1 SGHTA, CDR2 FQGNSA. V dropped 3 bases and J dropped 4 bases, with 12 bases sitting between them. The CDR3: CASSFQGRIYGYTF. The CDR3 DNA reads TGTGCCAGCAGCTTCCAGGGGCGAATCTATGGCTACACCTTC.

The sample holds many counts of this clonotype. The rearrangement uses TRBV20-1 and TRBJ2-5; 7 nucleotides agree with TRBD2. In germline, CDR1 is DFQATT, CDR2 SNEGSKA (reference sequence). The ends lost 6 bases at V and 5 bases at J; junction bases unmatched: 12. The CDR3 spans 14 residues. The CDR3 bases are TGCAGTGCCATCTACGGCGGGAGAGAGGAGACCCAGTACTTC. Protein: CSAIYGGREETQYF.

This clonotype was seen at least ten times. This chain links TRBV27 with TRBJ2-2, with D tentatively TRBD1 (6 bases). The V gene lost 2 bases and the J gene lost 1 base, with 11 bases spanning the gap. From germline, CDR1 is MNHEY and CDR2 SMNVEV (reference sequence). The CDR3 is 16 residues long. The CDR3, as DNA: TGTGCCAGCAGTTTAGAGGGACATCGGAACACCGGGGAGCTGTTTTTT. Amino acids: CASSLEGHRNTGELFF.

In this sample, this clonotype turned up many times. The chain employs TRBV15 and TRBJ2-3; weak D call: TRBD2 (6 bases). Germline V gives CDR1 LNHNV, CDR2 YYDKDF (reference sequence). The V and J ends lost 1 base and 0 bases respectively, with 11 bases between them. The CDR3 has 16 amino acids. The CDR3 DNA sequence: TGTGCCACCAGCAGAGGGGCCGGAGGGAGCACAGATACGCAGTATTTT. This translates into CATSRGAGGSTDTQYF.

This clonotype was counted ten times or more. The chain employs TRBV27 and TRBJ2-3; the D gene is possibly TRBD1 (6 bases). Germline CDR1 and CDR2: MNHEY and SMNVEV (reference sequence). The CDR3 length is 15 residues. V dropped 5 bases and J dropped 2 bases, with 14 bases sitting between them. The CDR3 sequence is CASSPLGQNTDTQYF. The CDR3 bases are TGTGCCAGCAGTCCACTAGGACAGAACACAGATACGCAGTATTTT.

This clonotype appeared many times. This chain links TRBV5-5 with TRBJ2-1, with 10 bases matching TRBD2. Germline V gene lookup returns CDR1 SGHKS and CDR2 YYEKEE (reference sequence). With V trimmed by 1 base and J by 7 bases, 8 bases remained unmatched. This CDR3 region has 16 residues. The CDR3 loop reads CASSLRTSGVRNEQFF. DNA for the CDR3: TGTGCCAGCAGCTTGAGAACTAGCGGGGTGAGAAATGAGCAGTTCTTC.

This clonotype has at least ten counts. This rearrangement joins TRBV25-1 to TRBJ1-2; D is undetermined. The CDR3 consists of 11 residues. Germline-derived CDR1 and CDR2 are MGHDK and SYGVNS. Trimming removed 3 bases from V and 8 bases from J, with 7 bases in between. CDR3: CASSDPIGYTF. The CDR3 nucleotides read TGTGCCAGCAGTGACCCTATCGGCTACACCTTC.

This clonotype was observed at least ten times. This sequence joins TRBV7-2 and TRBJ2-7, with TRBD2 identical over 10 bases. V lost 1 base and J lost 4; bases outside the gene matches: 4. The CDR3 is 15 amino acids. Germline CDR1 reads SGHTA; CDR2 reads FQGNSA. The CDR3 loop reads CASSLEASGSYEQYF. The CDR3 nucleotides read TGTGCCAGCAGCTTAGAGGCTAGCGGGAGTTACGAGCAGTACTTC.

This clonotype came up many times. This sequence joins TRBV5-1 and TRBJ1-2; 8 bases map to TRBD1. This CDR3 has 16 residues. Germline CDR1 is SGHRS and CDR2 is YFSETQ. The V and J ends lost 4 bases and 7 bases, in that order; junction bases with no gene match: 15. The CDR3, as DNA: TGCGCCAGCAGCCCCGGCGGACAGGGCGGTATAAGTGGCTACACCTTC. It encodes CASSPGGQGGISGYTF.

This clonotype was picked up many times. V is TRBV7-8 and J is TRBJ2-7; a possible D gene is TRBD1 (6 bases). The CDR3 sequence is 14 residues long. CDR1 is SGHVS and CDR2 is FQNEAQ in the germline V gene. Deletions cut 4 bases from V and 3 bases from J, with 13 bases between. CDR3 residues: CASSSVIQGYEQYV. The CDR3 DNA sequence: TGTGCCAGCAGCTCGGTAATACAGGGCTACGAGCAGTACGTC.

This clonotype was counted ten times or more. The CDR3 DNA sequence: TGTGCCAGCAGTTCGTCACTAGCGGGATTGCTAGCCAAAAACATTCAGTACTTC. This encodes CASSSSLAGLLAKNIQYF. This sequence joins TRBV28 and TRBJ2-4; 10 bases align to TRBD2. Germline V lookup: CDR1 MDHEN, CDR2 SYDVKM. The V gene end was trimmed by 4 bases and the J gene end by 0 bases; junction bases not matched to a gene: 9. The CDR3 loop spans 18 amino acids.

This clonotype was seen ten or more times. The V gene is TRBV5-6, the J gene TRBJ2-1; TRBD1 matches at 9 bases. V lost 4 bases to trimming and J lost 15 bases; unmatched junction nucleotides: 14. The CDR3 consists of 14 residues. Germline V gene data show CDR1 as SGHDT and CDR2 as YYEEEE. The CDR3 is CASSGDREMSPPFF. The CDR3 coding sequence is TGTGCCAGCAGCGGGGACAGGGAGATGTCCCCCCCGTTCTTC.

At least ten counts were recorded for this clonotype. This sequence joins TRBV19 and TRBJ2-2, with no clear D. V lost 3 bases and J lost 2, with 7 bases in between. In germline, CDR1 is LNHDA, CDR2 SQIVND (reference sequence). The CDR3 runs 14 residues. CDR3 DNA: TGTGCCAGTAGTATGGTCAGAAACACCGGGGAGCTGTTTTTT. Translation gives CASSMVRNTGELFF.

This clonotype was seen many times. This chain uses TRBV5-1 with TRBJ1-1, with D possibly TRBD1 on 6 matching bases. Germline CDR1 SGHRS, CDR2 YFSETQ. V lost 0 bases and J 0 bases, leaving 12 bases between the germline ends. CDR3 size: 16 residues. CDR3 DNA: TGCGCCAGCAGCTTGGGGACAGCCTCAATGAACACTGAAGCTTTCTTT. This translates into CASSLGTASMNTEAFF.

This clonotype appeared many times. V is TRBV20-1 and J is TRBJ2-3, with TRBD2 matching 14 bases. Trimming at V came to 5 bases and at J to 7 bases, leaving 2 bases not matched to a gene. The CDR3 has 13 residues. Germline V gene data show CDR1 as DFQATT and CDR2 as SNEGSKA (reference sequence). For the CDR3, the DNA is TGCAGTGCTGGGACTAGCGGGAGATATACGCAGTATTTT. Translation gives CSAGTSGRYTQYF.

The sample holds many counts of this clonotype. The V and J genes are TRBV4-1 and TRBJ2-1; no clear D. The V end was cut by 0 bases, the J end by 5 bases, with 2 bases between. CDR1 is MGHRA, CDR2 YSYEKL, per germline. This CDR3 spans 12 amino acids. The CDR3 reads CASSQDHNEQFF. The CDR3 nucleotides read TGCGCCAGCAGCCAAGATCACAATGAGCAGTTCTTC.

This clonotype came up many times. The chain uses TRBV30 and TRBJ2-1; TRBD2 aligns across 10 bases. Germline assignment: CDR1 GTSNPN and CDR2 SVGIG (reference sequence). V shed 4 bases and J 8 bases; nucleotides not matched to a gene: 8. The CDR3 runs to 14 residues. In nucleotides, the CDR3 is TGTGCCTGGACCAGCGGGAGGGTTATGGATGAGCAGTTCTTC. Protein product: CAWTSGRVMDEQFF.